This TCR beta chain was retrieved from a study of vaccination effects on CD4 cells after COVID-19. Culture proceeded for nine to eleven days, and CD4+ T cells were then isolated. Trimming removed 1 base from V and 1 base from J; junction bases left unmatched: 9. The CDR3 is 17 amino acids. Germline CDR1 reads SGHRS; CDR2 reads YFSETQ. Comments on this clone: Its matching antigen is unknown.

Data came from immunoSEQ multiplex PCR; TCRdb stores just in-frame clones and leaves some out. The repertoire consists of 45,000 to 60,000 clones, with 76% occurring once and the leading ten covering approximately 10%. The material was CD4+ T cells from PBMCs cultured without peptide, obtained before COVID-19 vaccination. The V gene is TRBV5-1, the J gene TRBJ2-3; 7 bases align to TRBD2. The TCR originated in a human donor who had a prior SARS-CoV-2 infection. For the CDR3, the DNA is TGCGCCAGCAGCTTGATATCATCCAGCGGGGGCACAGATACGCAGTATTTT. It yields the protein CASSLISSSGGTDTQYF.